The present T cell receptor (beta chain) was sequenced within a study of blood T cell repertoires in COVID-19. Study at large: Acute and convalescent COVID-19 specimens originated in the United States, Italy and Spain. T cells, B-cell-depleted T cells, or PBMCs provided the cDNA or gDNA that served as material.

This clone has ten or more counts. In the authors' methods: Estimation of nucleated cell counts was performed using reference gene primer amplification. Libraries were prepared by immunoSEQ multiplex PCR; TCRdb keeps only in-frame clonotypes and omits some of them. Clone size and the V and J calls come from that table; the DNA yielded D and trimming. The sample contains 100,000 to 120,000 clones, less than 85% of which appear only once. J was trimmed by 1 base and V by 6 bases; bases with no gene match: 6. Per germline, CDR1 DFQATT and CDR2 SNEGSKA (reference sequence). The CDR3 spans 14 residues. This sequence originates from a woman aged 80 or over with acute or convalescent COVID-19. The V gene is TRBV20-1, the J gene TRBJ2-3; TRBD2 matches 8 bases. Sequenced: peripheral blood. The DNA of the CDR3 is TGCAGTGCCAGTAGCGGGACGGGCACAGATACGCAGTATTTT. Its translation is CSASSGTGTDTQYF.